What follows are 8 T cell receptor beta chains derived from one specimen sequenced in a study of tumor and adjacent non-tumor tissue in lung cancer. This sample's RNA came from whole unsorted tissue. More than 3 cm separated this lung sample from the edge of the tumor. A modified ARM-PCR protocol with three rounds of nested PCR amplified TCRbeta. TCRdb independently ran MiXCR on the multiplex PCR reads; one entry per CDR3 protein. The sample comprises 100,000 or so distinct CDR3 sequences, roughly 60% of which are singletons, and less than 20% rests with the top ten. Sequencing was carried out using distant non-tumor lung tissue. These receptors originate from a man aged 30-40 years with non-small cell lung cancer.

This clonotype was seen only a few times. This chain uses TRBV24-1 with TRBJ2-5; perhaps TRBD1 as D (7 bases). CDR1 is KGHDR and CDR2 is SFDVKD in the germline V gene. Trimming stripped 6 bases from V and 2 bases from J, with 15 bases between. The CDR3 runs to 15 residues. The CDR3 coding sequence is TGTGCCACCAGTTCATACAGGGGAGGACAAGAGACCCAGTACTTC. The encoded protein is CATSSYRGGQETQYF.

Details on this clonotype: A read error may account for a junction end that differs from germline. The chain carries TRBV20-1 and TRBJ1-6; D gene uncertain. This CDR3 is built from 14 residues. Germline lookup yields CDR1 DFQATT and CDR2 SNEGSKA (reference sequence). Here the CDR3 DNA reads TGCAGTGTTATTGATAGCACCTATAATTCACCCCTACATTTC. Amino acid sequence: CSVIDSTYNSPLHF.

V usage is TRBV20-1 and J usage is TRBJ2-3, with D unresolved. The assigned J gene may be wrong: the sequence end matches TRBJ1-5 better. Germline CDR1 DFQATT, CDR2 SNEGSKA (reference sequence). The CDR3 length is 14 residues. Here the CDR3 DNA reads TGCAGTGCTTTAGCGGGAGGTAGCATAGATACGCAGCATTTT. Amino acids: CSALAGGSIDTQHF.

Turning to this clonotype: The conserved closing phenylalanine or tryptophan is absent in this CDR3, likely reflecting a read error. V is TRBV12-3 or TRBV12-4 and J is TRBJ1-2; no clear D. The CDR3 contains 13 residues. The V end lost 6 bases, the J end lost 8 bases, and 16 bases lay between the germline ends. The CDR3 here is CASSGESREGYTS. DNA of the CDR3: TGTGCCAGCAGCGGAGAGAGCAGAGAGGGCTACACCTCC.

This clonotype appeared many times. V usage is TRBV7-8 and J usage is TRBJ1-1; no clear D gene. Germline values: CDR1 SGHVS, CDR2 FQNEAQ. The V gene lost 5 bases and the J gene lost 7 bases, with 8 bases spanning the gap. CDR3 length: 11 residues. The CDR3 region is CASSLNNEAFF. The CDR3 coding sequence is TGTGCCAGCAGCCTTAATAATGAAGCTTTCTTT.

A remark on this clonotype: A much larger clone is a single base away; this may be a read error. The V call is TRBV14, the J call TRBJ2-3, with TRBD1 matching over 7 bases. Trimming removed 5 bases from V and 2 bases from J; junction bases left unmatched: 4. Germline V gene data show CDR1 as SGHDN and CDR2 as FVKESK. This CDR3 contains 14 residues. CDR3 bases: TGTGCCAGCAGCTCGACAGGGAACACAGATACGCAGTATTTT. Translated, it gives CASSSTGNTDTQYF.

In the case of this clonotype: The final CDR3 position lacks the conserved phenylalanine or tryptophan, pointing to a likely read error. No DNA is shown, since the ends of the CDR3 on it are uncertain; the CDR3 is the one TCRdb lists. The genes are TRBV12-3 or TRBV12-4 and TRBJ2-1; the table assigns TRBD2, which was not confirmed against the DNA. The CDR3 sequence runs 16 residues, both termini included. The CDR3 sequence is CASTRTSGGAGNEHFL.

Turning to this clonotype: A read error may produce the germline difference seen at one junction end. The genes are TRBV5-4 and TRBJ2-1; TRBD2 aligns across 11 bases. Germline CDR1 is SGHNT and CDR2 is YYREEE (reference sequence). CDR3 length: 17 amino acids. The chain's CDR3 is CAGSPEGSSGRVNEQFF. Written as DNA, the CDR3 is TGTGCCGGCAGCCCGGAGGGGAGTAGCGGGAGGGTAAATGAGCAGTTCTTC.